This T cell receptor beta chain was sequenced during a study of identifying expanded T cells in peripheral blood. Study observations and caveats: Clone count variance between roughly 2-week samples rose with total template count. Differentially abundant clones: roughly 1.2 between replicates, approximately 16 at approximately two weeks, less than 20 at four.

Concerning this clone itself: Its antigen is not known.

Clones were sequenced by immunoSEQ multiplex PCR, and TCRdb holds only the in-frame ones, with some missing. In the table there are 75,000 to 100,000 clones, 89% of which are singletons. Collection occurred without any documented infections or immune events in donors. The CDR3 loop spans 17 amino acids. The V gene lost 3 bases and the J gene lost 2 bases, with 19 bases spanning the gap. The V gene's germline CDR1 is SGDLS and CDR2 YYNGEE. This receptor was identified in a person aged 18 to 75 in good health. The chain is built from TRBV9 and TRBJ2-3, with D tentatively TRBD1 or TRBD2 (7 bases each). Sequenced sample: blood. CDR3 sequence reads: CASSERGGTAFTDTQYF. For the CDR3, the DNA is TGTGCCAGCAGCGAGAGGGGGGGGACAGCGTTCACAGATACGCAGTATTTT.